One sample yielded the 27 T cell receptor beta chains listed below, sequenced in a study of beta chain features in type 1 diabetes. Of the isolated RNA, all was reverse transcribed, and so the sequenced material was expressed TCRB transcripts. Sequenced by immunoSEQ multiplex PCR; TCRdb stores in-frame clones only, minus some. The data contain hundreds of thousands of clones, approximately 30% of them singletons. The material sequenced was naive CD4+ T cells from blood. These receptor sequences come from a man aged 18 to 29 in good health.

In this sample, this clone turned up a few times. CDR3 protein: CASSDSRDNEQFF. CDR3 DNA: TGTGCCAGCAGTGACTCGAGGGACAATGAGCAGTTCTTC. The chain is built from TRBV6-4 and TRBJ2-1; a possible D gene is TRBD2 (5 bases). Trimming took off 0 bases at V and 5 bases at J, with 5 bases between the two ends. The germline CDR1 and CDR2 sequences are MRHNA and SNTAGT. The CDR3 has 13 amino acids.

The rearrangement uses TRBV30 and TRBJ2-7; D is possibly TRBD2 (5 bases). The ends were cut back, 2 bases at V and 5 bases at J, with 10 bases in the middle. In germline, CDR1 is GTSNPN, CDR2 SVGIG (reference sequence). CDR3 length equals 12 residues. CDR3: CAWSLSGNEQYF. In nucleotides, the CDR3 is TGTGCCTGGAGTCTATCGGGAAACGAGCAGTACTTC.

The CDR3, as DNA: TGTGCCAGCAGCCCAGGGGCAGTCCCTATTCAAAAACTGTTTTTT. Residues: CASSPGAVPIQKLFF. The chain employs TRBV7-9 and TRBJ1-4; tentatively, D is TRBD1 (6 bases). Germline V gives CDR1 SEHNR, CDR2 FQNEAQ (reference sequence). The V gene lost 5 bases and the J gene lost 9 bases, with 19 bases spanning the gap. The CDR3 is 15 residues long.

The J gene is TRBJ2-3, the V gene TRBV25-1; D perhaps matches TRBD2 (5 bases). Germline V gene data show CDR1 as MGHDK and CDR2 as SYGVNS. Trimming removed 5 bases at V and 8 bases at J, with 8 bases between. CDR3 length: 11 residues. This CDR3 reads CASSPGFTQYF. The CDR3, as DNA: TGTGCCAGCAGTCCGGGATTTACGCAGTATTTT.

This clone was seen a few times. The rearrangement links TRBV4-1 to TRBJ2-7; D unresolved. The germline V gene encodes CDR1 MGHRA and CDR2 YSYEKL. V gave up 1 base and J gave up 7 bases, with 11 bases separating them. This CDR3 has 13 residues. The CDR3 DNA sequence: TGCGCCAGCAGCCAAGTAAAGGGTTTAGAGCAGTACTTC. The encoded protein is CASSQVKGLEQYF.

This clone appeared a few times. The chain carries TRBV29-1 and TRBJ2-1, with D maybe TRBD1 (5 bases). CDR3 length: 14 amino acids. Germline V lookup: CDR1 SQVTM, CDR2 ANQGSEA. Trimming cost V 1 base and J 9 bases, with 16 bases left between them. CDR3 DNA sequence: TGCAGCGTTGAAGCCACTAAAGGGGTAGGTGAGCAGTTCTTC. Protein: CSVEATKGVGEQFF.

This clone has a handful of counts. J is TRBJ2-5 and V is TRBV29-1, with 7 bases identical to TRBD1. This CDR3 spans 14 amino acids. CDR1 and CDR2 (germline): SQVTM, ANQGSEA. Trimming took 4 bases from V and 5 from J; bases not matched to a gene: 10. CDR3 sequence reads: CSVAGQAKGETQYF. The CDR3 region has the DNA TGCAGCGTTGCTGGACAGGCGAAGGGGGAGACCCAGTACTTC.

This clone was seen only a few times. The chain couples TRBV30 to TRBJ2-7; D possibly matches TRBD1 or TRBD2 (5 bases each). The ends were cut back, 3 bases at V and 2 bases at J, with 20 bases in the middle. This CDR3 has 16 amino acids. Germline V gives CDR1 GTSNPN, CDR2 SVGIG (reference sequence). The chain's CDR3 is CAWRKRGGQGAYEQYF. The CDR3 region has the DNA TGTGCCTGGAGAAAAAGGGGTGGTCAGGGAGCCTACGAGCAGTACTTC.

This clone was seen a few times. The chain recombines TRBV7-2 with TRBJ2-2, with D possibly matching TRBD2 (6 bases). The CDR3 covers 15 residues. Trimming shortened V by 4 bases and J by 6 bases, and 15 bases separated the two germline ends. Germline V gene lookup returns CDR1 SGHTA and CDR2 FQGNSA. CDR3 region: CASSSTSPGAGELFF. In DNA form, the CDR3 reads TGTGCCAGCAGCTCAACTAGCCCGGGGGCCGGGGAGCTGTTTTTT. Looking up the rest from reference TRBV7-2 and TRBJ2-2 gives the full variable domain: GAGVSQSPSNKVTEKGKDVELRCDPISGHTALYWYRQSLGQGLEFLIYFQGNSAPDKSGLPSDRFSAERTGGSVSTLTIQRTQQEDSAVYLCASSSTSPGAGELFFGEGSRLTVL.

The rearrangement joins TRBV9 to TRBJ2-2; D unclear. The V end lost 0 bases, the J end lost 2 bases, and 8 bases lay between the germline ends. The length of the CDR3 is 15 residues. From germline, CDR1 is SGDLS and CDR2 YYNGEE. CDR3 in amino acids: CASSVESRNTGELFF. The CDR3, as DNA: TGTGCCAGCAGCGTAGAATCCAGAAACACCGGGGAGCTGTTTTTT.

The chain joins TRBV11-2 to TRBJ2-3; no clear D. Per the germline V gene, CDR1 is SGHAT and CDR2 is FQNNGV. The CDR3 contains 14 residues. Between the trimmed V and J ends, which lost 2 bases and 6 bases, there was a span of 12 bases. This CDR3 is CASSLYPFEDTQYF. In DNA, the CDR3 is TGTGCCAGCAGCTTATACCCTTTTGAGGATACGCAGTATTTT.

Points on this clone: The identical CDR3 is also encoded by other nucleotide sequences in the sample. The chain couples TRBV30 to TRBJ2-5; D is ambiguous. The CDR3 extends over 12 amino acids. Germline CDR1 and CDR2: GTSNPN and SVGIG (reference sequence). Trimming stripped 0 bases from V and 5 bases from J, with 7 bases between. CDR3 coding DNA: TGTGCCTGGAGTGTACTCGAGGAGACCCAGTACTTC. This gives the protein CAWSVLEETQYF. Filled out from reference TRBV30 and TRBJ2-5, the complete variable domain reads SQTIHQWPATLVQPVGSPLSLECTVEGTSNPNLYWYRQAAGRGLQLLFYSVGIGQISSEVPQNLSASRPQDRQFILSSKKLLLSDSGFYLCAWSVLEETQYFGPGTRLLVL.

This chain joins TRBV5-1 and TRBJ2-1; D gene unclear. Germline V gives CDR1 SGHRS, CDR2 YFSETQ. With 0 bases removed from V and 4 bases from J, the gap between germline ends came to 8 bases. The CDR3 runs 14 residues. The CDR3 reads CASSLVAGYNEQFF. DNA of the CDR3: TGCGCCAGCAGCTTGGTTGCCGGATACAATGAGCAGTTCTTC.

V and J are TRBV11-2 and TRBJ2-5; D may match TRBD1 or TRBD2 (5 bases each). Germline CDR1 is SGHAT and CDR2 is FQNNGV. The CDR3 length is 15 residues. V was cut by 5 bases and J by 7 bases, with 20 bases left in between. The CDR3 is CASSLIWDAELTQYF. The CDR3 DNA reads as TGTGCCAGCAGCCTAATATGGGACGCCGAATTGACCCAGTACTTC.

Points on this clone: Other nucleotide sequences in the sample specify the same CDR3. The chain joins TRBV29-1 to TRBJ2-1, with D unresolved. The CDR3 contains 11 residues. The germline CDR1 and CDR2 sequences are SQVTM and ANQGSEA. V was cut by 5 bases and J by 0 bases, with 2 bases left in between. CDR3 DNA sequence: TGCAGCGTTACCTCCTACAATGAGCAGTTCTTC. Protein: CSVTSYNEQFF.

This clone showed up just a few times. The chain recombines TRBV30 with TRBJ1-1; D not resolved. CDR3 length equals 12 residues. V was cut by 7 bases and J by 3 bases, with 12 bases left in between. CDR1 and CDR2 (germline): GTSNPN, SVGIG (reference sequence). CDR3 DNA sequence: TGTGCCTTGAAGCGGAGGGACACTGAAGCTTTCTTT. The encoded protein is CALKRRDTEAFF.

In the case of this clone: An end of the junction differs from the germline gene, which may be a read error. The gene calls are TRBV29-1 and TRBJ2-7; a weak D match, TRBD2 (5 bases). Germline loops: CDR1 SQVTM, CDR2 ANQGSEA. The CDR3 spans 12 residues. CDR3 bases: TGCAGCGTGAGGGTAATCTCCCACGAGCAGTACTTC. Amino acid sequence: CSVRVISHEQYF.

The rearrangement links TRBV7-8 to TRBJ2-5; D ambiguous. Germline lookup yields CDR1 SGHVS and CDR2 FQNEAQ. The CDR3 consists of 12 residues. The V and J ends lost 3 bases and 6 bases respectively, with 8 bases between them. CDR3 bases: TGTGCCAGCAGCTTGATTGAACAGACCCAGTACTTC. This gives the protein CASSLIEQTQYF.

This clone has a handful of counts. The rearrangement joins TRBV7-3 to TRBJ2-1; 12 bases agree with TRBD2. Germline CDR1 reads SGHTA; CDR2 reads FQGTGA. The CDR3 length is 15 residues. Trimming took 4 bases from V and 8 from J; bases not matched to a gene: 6. CDR3 coding DNA: TGTGCCAGCAGCTCTGGACTAGCGGGAATACATGAGCAGTTCTTC. It codes for CASSSGLAGIHEQFF.

The CDR3 loop is CASSQAGLARNEQFF. The CDR3 DNA follows: TGTGCCAGCAGCCAAGCGGGACTAGCGAGGAATGAGCAGTTCTTC. The chain carries TRBV14 and TRBJ2-1; the match to TRBD2 covers 10 bases. In germline, CDR1 is SGHDN, CDR2 FVKESK. V shed 1 base, J shed 7 bases, and the junction held 4 bases outside the gene matches. The CDR3 has 15 amino acids.

J is TRBJ2-7 and V is TRBV29-1; a possible D gene is TRBD2 (6 bases). This CDR3 has 12 residues. The ends were cut back, 4 bases at V and 6 bases at J, with 13 bases in the middle. Germline-derived CDR1 and CDR2 are SQVTM and ANQGSEA. The CDR3 spells CSVVFGGSEQYF. In nucleotides, the CDR3 is TGCAGCGTTGTTTTTGGGGGGTCCGAGCAGTACTTC.

The J gene is TRBJ2-1, the V gene TRBV30; 15 nucleotides match TRBD2. In germline, CDR1 is GTSNPN, CDR2 SVGIG (reference sequence). The CDR3 is 16 residues long. J gave up 6 bases and V 2 bases, and 5 bases lay outside the gene matches. In DNA form, the CDR3 reads TGTGCCTGGAGTCAAAGGACTAGCGGGAGGGTCAATGAGCAGTTCTTC. The encoded protein is CAWSQRTSGRVNEQFF.

This chain joins TRBV30 and TRBJ2-2; no definite D call. This CDR3 region has 11 residues. The V gene's germline CDR1 is GTSNPN and CDR2 SVGIG (reference sequence). Trimming removed 2 bases from V and 7 bases from J, with 5 bases in between. The CDR3 nucleotides read TGTGCCTGGAGTCCCTTCGGGGAGCTGTTTTTT. Translation: CAWSPFGELFF.

The chain has TRBV11-2 and TRBJ2-1; tentatively, D is TRBD1 or TRBD2 (5 bases each). The germline V and J ends were trimmed by 1 base and 0 bases, with 10 bases remaining between them. The CDR3 length is 16 residues. The V gene's germline CDR1 is SGHAT and CDR2 FQNNGV. CDR3 sequence reads: CASSLAPGSSYNEQFF. Written as DNA, the CDR3 is TGTGCCAGCAGCTTAGCTCCAGGGAGCTCCTACAATGAGCAGTTCTTC.

This clone turned up a few times. CDR3 nucleotide sequence: TGTGCCTGGAGGGGACTGTACCAAGAGACCCAGTACTTC. It codes for CAWRGLYQETQYF. V is TRBV30 and J is TRBJ2-5, with D possibly being TRBD2 (6 bases). Germline-derived CDR1 and CDR2 are GTSNPN and SVGIG (reference sequence). This CDR3 spans 13 amino acids. V was cut by 3 bases and J by 0 bases, with 8 bases left in between.

In this sample, this clone turned up a few times. J is TRBJ2-1 and V is TRBV10-3; 8 bases are shared with TRBD1. Germline V lookup: CDR1 ENHRY, CDR2 SYGVKD. This CDR3 is built from 16 residues. V shed 3 bases and J 4 bases; nucleotides not matched to a gene: 8. CDR3 protein: CAISDSKDRGYNEQFF. CDR3 in DNA: TGTGCCATCAGTGACTCAAAAGACAGGGGATACAATGAGCAGTTCTTC.

With respect to this clone: In the same sample, other DNA sequences code for this CDR3. This sequence joins TRBV5-1 and TRBJ2-5; D is perhaps TRBD2 (5 bases). The CDR3 runs to 15 residues. The germline gives CDR1 SGHRS, CDR2 YFSETQ. V was cut by 0 bases and J by 5 bases, with 14 bases left in between. The CDR3 sequence is CASSLAGGRGETQYF. The CDR3 DNA follows: TGCGCCAGCAGCTTGGCCGGCGGGCGAGGGGAGACCCAGTACTTC.